This entry features one T cell receptor (beta chain) sequence. Repertoires were generated with immunoSEQ multiplex PCR, while TCRdb's copy carries only in-frame clones and drops some. The sample consists of about 70,000 clones, 75% to 90% of them appearing once. The source of the sample is a study of blood T cell repertoires in COVID-19. Study as a whole: The cDNA or gDNA used as material had been derived from T cells, B-cell-depleted T cells, or PBMCs.

This CDR3 region has 14 residues. V lost 3 bases to trimming and J lost 8 bases; unmatched junction nucleotides: 8. Germline V CDR1 and CDR2: KGHSH, LQKENI. This rearrangement joins TRBV18 to TRBJ1-2; 8 positions match TRBD1. Sequencing input: peripheral blood. This sequence originates from a human donor in a cohort sampled during active COVID-19. CDR3 DNA: TGTGCCAGCTCACCGACAGGGGAAACCCTGGGCTACACCTTC. This encodes CASSPTGETLGYTF.